This is a list of T cell receptor beta chains from one sample in a study of OX40 agonist ivuxolimab in advanced cancers. Sequencing used immunoSEQ multiplex PCR; TCRdb keeps in-frame clones, though not all of them. The data contain around 80,000 clones, approximately 88% of them seen just once; the ten biggest clones take up roughly 6.6%. Material: CD4+ or CD8+ T cells sorted from blood, obtained in a trial of the OX40 agonist ivuxolimab. Receptor source: an adult with an advanced solid tumor such as melanoma, head and neck, liver or kidney cancer. The CDR3 runs from the conserved cysteine through the conserved F or W. A D gene is named only where the DNA matches it firmly. Expanded clones get a size class; other rows say once, few or many, or leave the size out.

J gene: TRBJ2-5; V gene: TRBV18; CDR3 length: 16; D gene: TRBD2; clone size: .; CDR3 protein: CASSQTSGEYQETQYF; CDR3 DNA: TGTGCCAGCTCACAGACTAGCGGGGAGTACCAAGAGACCCAGTACTTC
J gene: TRBJ2-4; V gene: TRBV7-2; CDR3 length: 17; D gene: TRBD2; clone size: .; CDR3 protein: CASSGGLPGSAKNIQYF; CDR3 DNA: TGTGCCAGCAGCGGGGGACTACCTGGCTCGGCCAAAAACATTCAGTACTTC
J gene: TRBJ2-7; V gene: TRBV12-5; CDR3 length: 14; D gene: TRBD1; clone size: .; CDR3 protein: CASGRGQGRYEQYF; CDR3 DNA: TGTGCTAGTGGCCGCGGACAGGGTAGATACGAGCAGTACTTC
J gene: TRBJ1-3; V gene: TRBV11-2; CDR3 length: 15; D gene: .; clone size: .; CDR3 protein: CASSLAGNSGNTIYF; CDR3 DNA: TGTGCCAGCAGCTTAGCAGGGAACTCTGGAAACACCATATATTTT
J gene: TRBJ1-2; V gene: TRBV18; CDR3 length: 15; D gene: .; clone size: .; CDR3 protein: CASSPPREENYGYTF; CDR3 DNA: TGTGCCAGCTCACCACCCAGGGAAGAGAACTATGGCTACACCTTC
J gene: TRBJ2-1; V gene: TRBV6-5; CDR3 length: 16; D gene: .; clone size: few; CDR3 protein: CASSYSLSGGKREQFF; CDR3 DNA: TGTGCCAGCAGTTACTCCCTATCGGGGGGCAAACGTGAGCAGTTCTTC
J gene: TRBJ1-1; V gene: TRBV7-6; CDR3 length: 16; D gene: .; clone size: .; CDR3 protein: CASSFNAGARNTEAFF; CDR3 DNA: TGTGCCAGCAGTTTCAATGCGGGGGCAAGGAACACTGAAGCTTTCTTT
J gene: TRBJ2-1; V gene: TRBV7-8; CDR3 length: 19; D gene: TRBD2; clone size: .; CDR3 protein: CASRRTVVTGLAGGNEQFF; CDR3 DNA: TGTGCCAGCAGACGGACAGTTGTTACGGGACTAGCGGGGGGGAATGAGCAGTTCTTC
J gene: TRBJ1-2; V gene: TRBV11-2; CDR3 length: 13; D gene: TRBD1; clone size: .; CDR3 protein: CASSRQGIYGYTF; CDR3 DNA: TGTGCCAGCAGCCGACAGGGGATCTATGGCTACACCTTC
J gene: TRBJ2-2; V gene: TRBV2; CDR3 length: 14; D gene: .; clone size: .; CDR3 protein: CASSEALPGGELFF; CDR3 DNA: TGTGCCAGCAGTGAAGCGCTTCCGGGCGGGGAGCTGTTTTTT
J gene: TRBJ2-5; V gene: TRBV7-2; CDR3 length: 15; D gene: .; clone size: .; CDR3 protein: CASSFQAGEKETQYF; CDR3 DNA: TGTGCCAGCAGCTTTCAGGCCGGTGAGAAGGAGACCCAGTACTTC
J gene: TRBJ1-1; V gene: TRBV2; CDR3 length: 16; D gene: TRBD1; clone size: .; CDR3 protein: CASSSPGQQMNTEAFF; CDR3 DNA: TGTGCCAGCAGTTCACCGGGACAGCAAATGAACACTGAAGCTTTCTTT
J gene: TRBJ1-2; V gene: TRBV6-6; CDR3 length: 16; D gene: .; clone size: .; CDR3 protein: CASRGLGGGADYGYTF; CDR3 DNA: TGTGCCAGCAGGGGATTAGGGGGGGGCGCCGACTATGGCTACACCTTC
J gene: TRBJ1-6; V gene: TRBV11-1; CDR3 length: 15; D gene: .; clone size: .; CDR3 protein: CASSHGLSYNSPLHF; CDR3 DNA: TGTGCCAGCAGCCACGGACTCAGCTATAATTCACCCCTCCACTTT
J gene: TRBJ2-7; V gene: TRBV10-3; CDR3 length: 13; D gene: .; clone size: .; CDR3 protein: CAISEKGAYEQYF; CDR3 DNA: TGTGCCATCAGTGAGAAGGGAGCCTACGAGCAGTACTTC
J gene: TRBJ1-6; V gene: TRBV11-3; CDR3 length: 16; D gene: TRBD1; clone size: once; CDR3 protein: CASSLGWDRGSSPLHF; CDR3 DNA: TGTGCCAGCAGCTTAGGGTGGGACAGGGGATCGTCACCCCTCCACTTT
J gene: TRBJ2-1; V gene: TRBV7-2; CDR3 length: 14; D gene: .; clone size: .; CDR3 protein: CASSAERSVNEQFF; CDR3 DNA: TGTGCCAGCAGCGCGGAGAGGAGTGTTAATGAGCAGTTCTTC
J gene: TRBJ2-7; V gene: TRBV30; CDR3 length: 13; D gene: .; clone size: .; CDR3 protein: CAWSGRSSYEQYF; CDR3 DNA: TGTGCCTGGAGCGGAAGGAGCTCCTACGAGCAGTACTTC
J gene: TRBJ2-2; V gene: TRBV10-1; CDR3 length: 13; D gene: .; clone size: .; CDR3 protein: CASRSSFTGELFF; CDR3 DNA: TGCGCCAGCAGGTCCAGTTTCACCGGGGAGCTGTTTTTT
J gene: TRBJ2-7; V gene: TRBV2; CDR3 length: 12; D gene: .; clone size: .; CDR3 protein: CASNKRSLEQYF; CDR3 DNA: TGTGCCAGCAATAAGAGGTCATTGGAGCAGTACTTC
J gene: TRBJ2-7; V gene: TRBV19; CDR3 length: 13; D gene: .; clone size: once; CDR3 protein: CASRDQGSYEQYF; CDR3 DNA: TGTGCCAGTAGAGATCAGGGCTCCTACGAGCAGTACTTC
J gene: TRBJ2-7; V gene: TRBV27; CDR3 length: 13; D gene: .; clone size: .; CDR3 protein: CASSVDGRYEQYF; CDR3 DNA: TGTGCCAGCAGTGTAGACGGACGCTACGAGCAGTACTTC
J gene: TRBJ2-7; V gene: TRBV5-4; CDR3 length: 15; D gene: TRBD1; clone size: .; CDR3 protein: CASSLGDRGLIEQYF; CDR3 DNA: TGTGCCAGCAGCTTGGGTGACAGGGGGCTTATAGAGCAGTACTTC
J gene: TRBJ1-1; V gene: TRBV7-2; CDR3 length: 14; D gene: TRBD1; clone size: .; CDR3 protein: CASSWQGVDTEAFF; CDR3 DNA: TGTGCCAGCAGTTGGCAGGGGGTGGACACTGAAGCTTTCTTT